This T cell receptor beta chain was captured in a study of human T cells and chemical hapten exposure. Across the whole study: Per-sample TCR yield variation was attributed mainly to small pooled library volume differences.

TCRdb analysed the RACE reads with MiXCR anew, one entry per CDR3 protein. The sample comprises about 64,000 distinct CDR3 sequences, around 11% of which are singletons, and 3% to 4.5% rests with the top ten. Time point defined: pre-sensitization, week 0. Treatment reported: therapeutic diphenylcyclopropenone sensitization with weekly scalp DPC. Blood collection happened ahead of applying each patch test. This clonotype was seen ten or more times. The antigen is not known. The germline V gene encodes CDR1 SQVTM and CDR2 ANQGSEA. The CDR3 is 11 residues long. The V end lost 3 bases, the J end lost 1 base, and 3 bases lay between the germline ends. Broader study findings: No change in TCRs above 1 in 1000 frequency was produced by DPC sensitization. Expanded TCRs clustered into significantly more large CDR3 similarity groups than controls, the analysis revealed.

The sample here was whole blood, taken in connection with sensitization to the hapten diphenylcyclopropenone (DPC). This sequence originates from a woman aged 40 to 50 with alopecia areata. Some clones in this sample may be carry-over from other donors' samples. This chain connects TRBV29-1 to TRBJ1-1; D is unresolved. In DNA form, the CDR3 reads TGCAGCGTTGATAGGAACACTGAAGCTTTCTTT. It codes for CSVDRNTEAFF.